This TCR beta chain appears in the sequencing data of a study of blood T cell repertoires in COVID-19. Looking at the study overall: Material from acute and convalescent COVID-19 was sourced from the United States, Italy and Spain. From T cells, B-cell-depleted T cells, or PBMCs came the material, which was cDNA or gDNA.

CDR1 SEHNR and CDR2 FQNEAQ come from the germline V gene (reference sequence). The CDR3 extends over 13 amino acids. Trimming cost V 1 base and J 5 bases, with 5 bases left between them. Authors' data handling: Reference gene primer amplification gave estimated nucleated cell counts. Sequencing used immunoSEQ multiplex PCR; TCRdb keeps in-frame clones, though not all of them. The DNA gave D and trimming, while V, J and clone size come from that table. The table includes more than 200,000 clones, roughly 86% detected once. The clonotype originates from a human donor in a cohort sampled during active COVID-19. The sample consisted of peripheral blood. The rearrangement uses TRBV7-9 and TRBJ2-2, with a tentative D call TRBD1 (5 bases). CDR3 nucleotide sequence: TGTGCCAGCAGCTTAGAGGGGACCGGGGAGCTGTTTTTT. Its translation is CASSLEGTGELFF.